Reported below is one T cell receptor beta chain. This specimen comes from a study of T cell responses to AZD1222 COVID-19 vaccine. TCRdb's copy holds only in-frame clones and misses some; the assay was immunoSEQ multiplex PCR. Here the sample spans roughly 150,000 clones, approximately 90% being singletons. Germline V lookup: CDR1 GTSNPN, CDR2 SVGIG (reference sequence). The V and J ends lost 0 bases and 5 bases, in that order; junction bases with no gene match: 12. The CDR3 totals 17 residues. Second-dose timings of about 4 or about 12 weeks were pooled. This chain connects TRBV30 to TRBJ2-5, with TRBD2 identical over 10 bases. The receptor was derived from an adult who received the AZD1222 COVID-19 vaccine. Sequenced here: peripheral blood, sampled 28 days after the second AZD1222 dose. CDR3 sequence reads: CAWSVPGLAGVRETQYF. The CDR3 DNA sequence: TGTGCCTGGAGTGTACCCGGGCTAGCGGGGGTCAGGGAGACCCAGTACTTC.